Each of the 27 T cell receptor beta chains below was sequenced from the same sample in a study of long-term antiretroviral therapy in people with HIV. Samples were assayed with immunoSEQ v3.0 at survey level. Clones were read by immunoSEQ multiplex PCR, and TCRdb kept only the in-frame ones, dropping some. Of tens of thousands of clones listed, 87% were seen once; the top ten hold approximately 3.5%. Sample: unsorted PBMCs, taken about 2.7 years after starting antiretroviral therapy. These receptors were taken from a woman aged 45-65 years with HIV.

The chain's CDR3 is CASRARIEKLFF. In DNA, the CDR3 is TGTGCCAGCCGGGCCAGGATTGAAAAACTGTTTTTT. The V gene is TRBV21-1, the J gene TRBJ1-4. TRBV21-1 is designated a pseudogene. This CDR3 is 12 amino acids long.

CDR3 region: CASSPGLSALGEQFF. Here the CDR3 DNA reads TGTGCCAGCAGCCCCGGACTTAGCGCCCTTGGTGAGCAGTTCTTC. This chain uses TRBV5-6 with TRBJ2-1; perhaps TRBD2 as D (5 bases). From germline, CDR1 is SGHDT and CDR2 YYEEEE. Trimming stripped 4 bases from V and 9 bases from J, with 20 bases between. The CDR3 spans 15 residues.

The chain is built from TRBV19 and TRBJ2-7; 8 bases fit TRBD1. The germline gives CDR1 LNHDA, CDR2 SQIVND (reference sequence). Germline trimming cut 6 bases from V and 3 bases from J; bases unmatched to any gene: 7. This CDR3 spans 14 amino acids. The CDR3: CASSQGAFGYEQYF. Written as DNA, the CDR3 is TGTGCCAGTAGCCAGGGGGCGTTCGGCTACGAGCAGTACTTC.

This clone was observed a few times. The CDR3: CASSRGLALYNEQFF. The CDR3 region has the DNA TGTGCCAGTAGTAGGGGACTAGCTCTTTACAATGAGCAGTTCTTC. This chain joins TRBV19 and TRBJ2-1, with TRBD2 matching 9 bases. J gave up 4 bases and V 4 bases, and 5 bases lay outside the gene matches. The length of the CDR3 is 15 residues. CDR1 is LNHDA, CDR2 SQIVND, per germline (reference sequence).

The chain uses TRBV5-1 and TRBJ2-7, with D possibly called TRBD1 or TRBD2 (5 bases each). The CDR3 runs 17 residues. Germline assignment: CDR1 SGHRS and CDR2 YFSETQ. Trimming removed 0 bases from V and 3 bases from J, with 19 bases in between. CDR3 sequence reads: CASSLGSYERGLYEQYF. The CDR3 bases are TGCGCCAGCAGCTTGGGGAGCTACGAGAGGGGCCTCTACGAGCAGTACTTC.

The chain is built from TRBV9 and TRBJ2-6; D unclear. Germline CDR1 SGDLS, CDR2 YYNGEE. V dropped 0 bases and J dropped 0 bases, with 10 bases sitting between them. The CDR3 runs to 17 residues. CDR3 in amino acids: CASSVAQASSGANVLTF. The CDR3 DNA reads TGTGCCAGCAGCGTAGCGCAGGCCAGCTCTGGGGCCAACGTCCTGACTTTC. Supplemented by reference TRBV9 and TRBJ2-6, the full variable domain reads DSGVTQTPKHLITATGQRVTLRCSPRSGDLSVYWYQQSLDQGLQFLIQYYNGEERAKGNILERFSAQQFPDLHSELNLSSLELGDSALYFCASSVAQASSGANVLTFGAGSRLTVL.

This clone was recorded a few times. The chain links TRBV4-1 to TRBJ1-4; weak D call: TRBD1 (6 bases). CDR1 and CDR2 from the germline V gene are MGHRA and YSYEKL. The CDR3 is 16 residues long. With 3 bases removed from V and 5 bases from J, the gap between germline ends came to 16 bases. CDR3 amino acids: CASSHPYGQSNEKLFF. The CDR3, as DNA: TGCGCCAGCAGCCACCCGTACGGACAGTCAAATGAAAAACTGTTTTTT.

The chain joins TRBV6-6 to TRBJ1-5; 10 bases are a match to TRBD1. Germline CDR1 reads MNHNY; CDR2 reads SVGAGI (reference sequence). The CDR3 is made up of 15 amino acids. Trimming removed 5 bases from V and 4 bases from J; junction bases left unmatched: 5. CDR3 sequence reads: CASSPLGQGNQPQHF. The CDR3 DNA sequence: TGTGCCAGCAGTCCCTTGGGACAGGGGAATCAGCCCCAGCATTTT.

This chain uses TRBV19 with TRBJ1-4, with 8 bases matching TRBD1. The CDR3 has 14 residues. In germline, CDR1 is LNHDA, CDR2 SQIVND (reference sequence). Unmatched junction bases numbered 7, after V lost 5 bases and J lost 8 bases. Here the CDR3 DNA reads TGTGCCAGTAGTCCGGACAGGGTACGGGAAAAACTGTTTTTT. Translation: CASSPDRVREKLFF.

V is TRBV4-1 and J is TRBJ2-5; no reliable D call. CDR3 length: 14 residues. The germline CDR1 and CDR2 sequences are MGHRA and YSYEKL. The V end was cut by 6 bases, the J end by 7 bases, with 18 bases between. CDR3 sequence: CASSQEPNPGTQYF. The CDR3 DNA follows: TGCGCCAGCAGTCAGGAGCCAAACCCGGGGACCCAGTACTTC.

The chain recombines TRBV6-5 with TRBJ1-1, with 7 bases lining up with TRBD1. The germline V gene has CDR1 MNHEY and CDR2 SVGAGI. The CDR3 sequence is 14 residues long. V gave up 4 bases and J gave up 1 base; unmatched junction bases: 3. CDR3 in DNA: TGTGCCAGCAGTTGGGACAGACCGAACACTGAAGCTTTCTTT. This gives the protein CASSWDRPNTEAFF.

The rearrangement links TRBV6-5 to TRBJ2-1, with D uncertain. This CDR3 has 15 amino acids. CDR1 and CDR2 from the germline V gene are MNHEY and SVGAGI. V lost 4 bases and J lost 0, with 10 bases in between. The CDR3 DNA reads as TGTGCCAGCAGTTCCACCCGGAGCTCCTACAATGAGCAGTTCTTC. This sequence encodes CASSSTRSSYNEQFF.

The V and J genes are TRBV7-9 and TRBJ2-2; D is perhaps TRBD1 or TRBD2 (5 bases each). This CDR3 contains 14 residues. Per the germline V gene, CDR1 is SEHNR and CDR2 is FQNEAQ (reference sequence). V was cut by 5 bases and J by 6 bases, with 13 bases left in between. The chain's CDR3 is CASSGDGRPGELFF. In nucleotides, the CDR3 is TGTGCCAGCAGCGGGGACGGTCGTCCCGGGGAGCTGTTTTTT.

The chain carries TRBV6-1 and TRBJ2-2, with TRBD1 identical over 12 bases. The CDR3 runs 17 residues. Germline trimming cut 2 bases from V and 6 bases from J; bases unmatched to any gene: 7. Looked up from germline, CDR1 is MNHNS and CDR2 is SASEGT. CDR3 amino acids: CASSERGQGAVAGELFF. DNA of the CDR3: TGTGCCAGCAGTGAAAGGGGACAGGGGGCTGTGGCCGGGGAGCTGTTTTTT.

This clone has a single count. This rearrangement joins TRBV27 to TRBJ2-5; D may be TRBD1 (5 bases). In germline, CDR1 is MNHEY, CDR2 SMNVEV (reference sequence). The CDR3 length is 14 residues. Trimming pared 2 bases from V and 2 bases from J, leaving 9 bases between. DNA for the CDR3: TGTGCCAGCAGTTTACAGGGCCTTCAAGAGACCCAGTACTTC. As protein: CASSLQGLQETQYF.

The chain is built from TRBV28 and TRBJ1-1; possibly TRBD1 for D (6 bases). CDR1 and CDR2 (germline): MDHEN, SYDVKM. V was clipped by 2 bases and J by 3 bases, with 16 bases between them. The CDR3 is 16 residues long. CDR3 in amino acids: CASSLGGTPIHTEAFF. The CDR3 nucleotides are TGTGCCAGCAGTTTAGGTGGGACACCAATTCACACTGAAGCTTTCTTT.

This chain links TRBV7-6 with TRBJ2-3; TRBD2 is a possible D gene (6 bases). The CDR3 covers 14 residues. V dropped 4 bases and J dropped 1 base, with 9 bases sitting between them. Germline values: CDR1 SGHVS, CDR2 FNYEAQ. The CDR3 here is CASSSPGGTDTQYF. As DNA, the CDR3 is TGTGCCAGCAGCTCCCCGGGGGGCACAGATACGCAGTATTTT.

The chain couples TRBV6-5 to TRBJ1-2, with D perhaps TRBD1 (5 bases). Germline V gene sequence: CDR1 MNHEY, CDR2 SVGAGI. The CDR3 is 14 residues long. Trimming left V 5 bases short and J 4 bases short, with 14 bases between. The DNA of the CDR3 is TGTGCCAGCAGTCAAACCCAGGGTTCCTATGGCTACACCTTC. Amino acid sequence: CASSQTQGSYGYTF.

The chain links TRBV4-1 to TRBJ1-1, with TRBD1 matching 7 bases. Germline V gives CDR1 MGHRA, CDR2 YSYEKL. The CDR3 covers 15 residues. J gave up 1 base and V 2 bases, and 4 bases lay outside the gene matches. The CDR3 here is CASSQWTGSNTEAFF. DNA of the CDR3: TGCGCCAGCAGCCAATGGACAGGTTCGAACACTGAAGCTTTCTTT.

J is TRBJ1-2 and V is TRBV7-9; no clear D gene. CDR3 length equals 14 residues. Trimming left V 0 bases short and J 4 bases short, with 9 bases between. Per germline, CDR1 SEHNR and CDR2 FQNEAQ (reference sequence). The CDR3 reads CASSLAGGIYGYTF. The CDR3 bases are TGTGCCAGCAGCTTAGCGGGTGGGATCTATGGCTACACCTTC.

As to this clone: One end of the junction fails to match germline, which may point to a read error. The gene calls are TRBV7-9 and TRBJ2-6; 10 nucleotides align to TRBD2. Germline assignment: CDR1 SEHNR and CDR2 FQNEAQ (reference sequence). The CDR3 spans 18 residues. The CDR3 DNA is TGTGCCAGCAGCTTAAGAAGCGGGAGGGCACGGGGGGCCAACGTCCCGACTTTC. It codes for CASSLRSGRARGANVPTF.

The J gene is TRBJ1-2, the V gene TRBV27, with 9 bases lining up with TRBD1. This CDR3 has 15 residues. The ends lost 0 bases at V and 7 bases at J; junction bases unmatched: 6. CDR1 and CDR2 from the germline V gene are MNHEY and SMNVEV (reference sequence). For the CDR3, the DNA is TGTGCCAGCAGTTTATCCGGGACAGGGCGAGGTGGCTACACCTTC. The encoded protein is CASSLSGTGRGGYTF.

This clone turned up a few times. The rearrangement links TRBV5-4 to TRBJ1-1, with no clear D. The CDR3 length is 12 residues. Looked up from germline, CDR1 is SGHNT and CDR2 is YYREEE (reference sequence). V was shortened by 4 bases and J by 1 base, with 5 bases between the two germline ends. CDR3 protein: CASSGWNTEAFF. The CDR3 DNA follows: TGTGCCAGCAGCGGGTGGAACACTGAAGCTTTCTTT.

This clone has a handful of counts. The chain has TRBV19 and TRBJ1-5; tentatively, D is TRBD1 (6 bases). Trimming left V 5 bases short and J 2 bases short, with 16 bases between. The CDR3 has 16 amino acids. Germline V gene lookup returns CDR1 LNHDA and CDR2 SQIVND (reference sequence). The CDR3 bases are TGTGCCAGTAGTTTTGGGGGGCCGGGTGGCAATCAGCCCCAGCATTTT. Translated, it gives CASSFGGPGGNQPQHF.

As DNA, the CDR3 is TGTGCCAGCAGCCAAGCGGCCCCTCCCTACGAGCAGTACTTC. Translating it yields CASSQAAPPYEQYF. The chain has TRBV7-2 and TRBJ2-7, with D perhaps matching TRBD2 (5 bases). The length of the CDR3 is 14 residues. V shed 5 bases and J shed 2 bases, with 13 bases lying between them. Germline V lookup: CDR1 SGHTA, CDR2 FQGNSA. The entire variable domain, with the rest obtained from reference TRBV7-2 and TRBJ2-7, is as follows: GAGVSQSPSNKVTEKGKDVELRCDPISGHTALYWYRQSLGQGLEFLIYFQGNSAPDKSGLPSDRFSAERTGGSVSTLTIQRTQQEDSAVYLCASSQAAPPYEQYFGPGTRLTVT.

The chain carries TRBV18 and TRBJ2-1; D gene unclear. This CDR3 spans 11 amino acids. Trimming took off 2 bases at V and 6 bases at J, with 2 bases between the two ends. Germline V CDR1 and CDR2: KGHSH, LQKENI. CDR3 sequence reads: CASSPSNEQFF. CDR3 nucleotide sequence: TGTGCCAGCTCACCAAGCAATGAGCAGTTCTTC. The full variable domain, with the rest looked up from reference TRBV18 and TRBJ2-1, is NAGVMQNPRHLVRRRGQEARLRCSPMKGHSHVYWYRQLPEEGLKFMVYLQKENIIDESGMPKERFSAEFPKEGPSILRIQQVVRGDSAAYFCASSPSNEQFFGPGTRLTVL.

This clone was found a few times. The rearrangement joins TRBV15 to TRBJ2-2, with D perhaps TRBD2 (5 bases). CDR1 is LNHNV, CDR2 YYDKDF, per germline (reference sequence). Trimming left V 4 bases short and J 0 bases short, with 6 bases between. The CDR3 extends over 14 amino acids. In nucleotides, the CDR3 is TGTGCCACCAGCAACGGGGCGAACACCGGGGAGCTGTTTTTT. This codes for CATSNGANTGELFF.